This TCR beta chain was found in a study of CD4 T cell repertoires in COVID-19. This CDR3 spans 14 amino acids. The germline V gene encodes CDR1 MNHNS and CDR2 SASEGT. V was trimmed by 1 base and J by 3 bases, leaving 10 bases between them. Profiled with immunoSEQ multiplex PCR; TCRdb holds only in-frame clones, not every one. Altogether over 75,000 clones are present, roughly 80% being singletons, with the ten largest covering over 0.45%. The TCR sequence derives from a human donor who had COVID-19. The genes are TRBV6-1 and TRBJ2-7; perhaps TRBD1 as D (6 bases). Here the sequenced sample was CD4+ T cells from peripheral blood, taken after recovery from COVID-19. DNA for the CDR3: TGTGCCAGCAGTGAAGTTGGGACACTCTACGAGCAGTACTTC. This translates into CASSEVGTLYEQYF.